What follows is one T cell receptor beta chain and its context. In the original processing: Reference gene primers were amplified, and this amplification served to estimate nucleated cell counts. Repertoires were generated with immunoSEQ multiplex PCR, while TCRdb's copy carries only in-frame clones and drops some. V and J calls and clone size are those listed in that table; D and trimming were worked out from the DNA. Among fewer than 350,000 clones, approximately 89% were seen once, and the ten largest hold 8.5% to 9%. The data were obtained in a study of blood T cell repertoires in COVID-19. The V gene's germline CDR1 is SGHVS and CDR2 FQNEAQ. Trimming at V came to 4 bases and at J to 3 bases, leaving 2 bases not matched to a gene. The CDR3 totals 13 residues.

Sequenced input: peripheral blood. This receptor was obtained from a man between 35 and 55 years old with active or convalescent COVID-19. V gene TRBV7-8 combines with J gene TRBJ2-5; 7 nucleotides match TRBD2. The CDR3 spells CASSSGLKETQYF. CDR3 sequence (DNA): TGTGCCAGCAGCTCGGGACTAAAAGAGACCCAGTACTTC.